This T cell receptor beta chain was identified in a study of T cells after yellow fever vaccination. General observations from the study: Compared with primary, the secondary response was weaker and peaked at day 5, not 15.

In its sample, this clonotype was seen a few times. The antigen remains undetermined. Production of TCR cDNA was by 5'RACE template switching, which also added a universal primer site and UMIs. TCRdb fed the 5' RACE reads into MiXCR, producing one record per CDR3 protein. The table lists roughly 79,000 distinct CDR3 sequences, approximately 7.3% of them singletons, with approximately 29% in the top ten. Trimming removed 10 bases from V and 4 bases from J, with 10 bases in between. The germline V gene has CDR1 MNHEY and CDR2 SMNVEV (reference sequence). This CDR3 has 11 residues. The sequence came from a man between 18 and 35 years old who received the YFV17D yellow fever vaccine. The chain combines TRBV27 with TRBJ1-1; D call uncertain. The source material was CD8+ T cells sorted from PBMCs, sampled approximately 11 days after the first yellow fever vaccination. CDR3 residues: CATRTTTEAFF. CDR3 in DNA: TGTGCCACCCGGACGACCACTGAAGCTTTCTTT.